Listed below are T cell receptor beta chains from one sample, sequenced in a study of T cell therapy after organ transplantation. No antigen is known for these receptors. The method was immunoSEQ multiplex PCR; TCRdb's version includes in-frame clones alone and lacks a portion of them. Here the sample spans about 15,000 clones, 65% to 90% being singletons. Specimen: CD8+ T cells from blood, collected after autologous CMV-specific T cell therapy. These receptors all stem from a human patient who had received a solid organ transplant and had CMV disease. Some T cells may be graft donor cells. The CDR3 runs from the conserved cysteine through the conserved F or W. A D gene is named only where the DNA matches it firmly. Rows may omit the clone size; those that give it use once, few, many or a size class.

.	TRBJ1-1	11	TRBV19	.	CASSWVTEAFF	TGTGCCAGTAGTTGGGTCACTGAAGCTTTCTTT
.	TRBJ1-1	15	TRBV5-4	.	CASSYLSGGEYEAFF	TGTGCCAGCAGCTACCTCTCCGGGGGAGAATATGAAGCTTTCTTT
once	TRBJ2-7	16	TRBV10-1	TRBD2	CASSESSSGPSYEQYF	TGCGCCAGCAGTGAGTCTTCTAGCGGACCCTCCTACGAGCAGTACTTC
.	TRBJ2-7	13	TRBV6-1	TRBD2	CASSVGGEYEQYF	TGTGCCAGCAGTGTCGGGGGGGAATACGAGCAGTACTTC
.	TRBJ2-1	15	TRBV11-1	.	CASSLTFEGLNEQFF	TGTGCCAGCAGCTTAACTTTCGAGGGGCTGAATGAGCAGTTCTTC
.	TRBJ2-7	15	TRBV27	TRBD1	CASSLRQGRGYEQYF	TGTGCCAGCAGTTTACGACAGGGAAGAGGCTACGAGCAGTACTTC
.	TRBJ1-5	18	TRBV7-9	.	CASSNIVGGLGSNQPQHF	TGTGCCAGCAGCAACATCGTCGGGGGGCTTGGGAGCAATCAGCCCCAGCATTTT
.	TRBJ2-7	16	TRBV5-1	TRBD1	CASSFSWDRGEPEQYF	TGCGCCAGCAGCTTTTCCTGGGACAGGGGTGAACCCGAGCAGTACTTC
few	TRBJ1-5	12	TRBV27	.	CATGGYRQPQHF	TGTGCCACCGGAGGTTATAGGCAGCCCCAGCATTTT
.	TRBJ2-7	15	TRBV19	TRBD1	CASSIGRRGQDEQYF	TGTGCCAGTAGTATAGGGCGCAGGGGGCAGGACGAGCAGTACTTC
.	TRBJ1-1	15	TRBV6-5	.	CASSYSSSIGTEAFF	TGTGCCAGCAGTTACTCGTCCAGTATAGGTACTGAAGCTTTCTTT
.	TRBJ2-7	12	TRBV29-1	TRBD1	CSVVPGGDEQYF	TGCAGCGTTGTTCCAGGGGGCGACGAGCAGTACTTC
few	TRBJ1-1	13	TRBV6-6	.	CASSPGANTEAFF	TGTGCCAGCAGCCCCGGGGCGAACACTGAAGCTTTCTTT
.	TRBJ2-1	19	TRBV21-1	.	CASTPFLPHGSKAYNEQFF	TGTGCCAGCACCCCATTCCTACCACATGGATCTAAAGCCTACAATGAGCAGTTCTTC
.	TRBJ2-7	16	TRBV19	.	CASSIGVGTKIYEQYF	TGTGCCAGTAGTATCGGTGTCGGGACAAAGATTTACGAGCAGTACTTC
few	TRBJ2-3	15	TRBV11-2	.	CASSLGTGITDTQYF	TGTGCCAGCAGCTTAGGGACTGGAATAACAGATACGCAGTATTTT
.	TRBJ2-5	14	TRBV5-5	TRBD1	CASSWTGGQETQYF	TGTGCCAGCAGTTGGACAGGGGGCCAAGAGACCCAGTACTTC
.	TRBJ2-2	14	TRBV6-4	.	CASSDSQDTGELFF	TGTGCCAGCAGTGACTCACAGGACACCGGGGAGCTGTTTTTT
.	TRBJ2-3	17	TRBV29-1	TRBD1	CSVGGTGDGVSTDTQYF	TGCAGCGTTGGTGGGACAGGTGACGGAGTCAGCACAGATACGCAGTATTTT
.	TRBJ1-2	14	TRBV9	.	CASTLGETHYGYTF	TGTGCCAGCACCCTAGGGGAGACCCACTATGGCTACACCTTC
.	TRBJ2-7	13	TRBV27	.	CASSLLQSYEQYF	TGTGCCAGCAGTTTACTACAGTCCTACGAGCAGTACTTC
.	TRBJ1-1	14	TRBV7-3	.	CASSFGGLNTEAFF	TGTGCCAGCAGCTTCGGGGGGCTGAACACTGAAGCTTTCTTT
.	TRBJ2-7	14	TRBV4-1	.	CASSQGLSSYEQYF	TGCGCCAGCTCCCAGGGCCTGAGCTCCTACGAGCAGTACTTC
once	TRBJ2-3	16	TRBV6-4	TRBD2	CASSDSTSGSTDTQYF	TGTGCCAGCAGTGACTCGACTAGCGGGAGCACAGATACGCAGTATTTT
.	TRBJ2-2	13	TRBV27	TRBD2	CASSLGGAGELFF	TGTGCCAGCAGTTTAGGGGGGGCCGGGGAGCTGTTTTTT
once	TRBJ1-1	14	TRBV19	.	CASSIATGNTEAFF	TGTGCCAGTAGTATTGCAACGGGGAACACTGAAGCTTTCTTT
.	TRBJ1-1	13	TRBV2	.	CASSRGPNTEAFF	TGTGCCAGCAGTCGCGGGCCCAACACTGAAGCTTTCTTT
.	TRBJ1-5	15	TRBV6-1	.	CASSEGGAGNQPQHF	TGTGCCAGCAGTGAAGGGGGGGCAGGCAATCAGCCCCAGCATTTT
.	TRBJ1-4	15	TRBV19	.	CASSPRTVPSEKLFF	TGTGCCAGTAGTCCCCGGACAGTCCCTAGTGAAAAACTGTTTTTT
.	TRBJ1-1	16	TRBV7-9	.	CASSLAKGLGNTEAFF	TGTGCCAGCAGCTTAGCGAAGGGTTTGGGGAACACTGAAGCTTTCTTT
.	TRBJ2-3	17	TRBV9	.	CASSPRATDYYTDTQYF	TGTGCCAGCAGCCCCCGTGCGACTGATTATTACACAGATACGCAGTATTTT
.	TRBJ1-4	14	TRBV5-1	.	CASSEDRYHGKLFF	TGCGCCAGCAGCGAAGACAGATACCACGGTAAACTGTTTTTT
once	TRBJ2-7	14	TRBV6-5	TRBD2	CASSYAAGAYEQYF	TGTGCCAGCAGTTACGCGGCGGGAGCCTACGAGCAGTACTTC
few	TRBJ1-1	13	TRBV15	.	CATSRDETDTTFF	TGTGCCACCAGCAGAGATGAGACCGATACGACTTTCTTT
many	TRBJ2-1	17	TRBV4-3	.	CASSQDLSFSTYNEQFF	TGCGCCAGCAGCCAAGACCTTTCGTTTTCCACCTACAATGAGCAGTTCTTC
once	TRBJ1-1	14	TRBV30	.	CAWTWGSQNTEAFF	TGTGCCTGGACCTGGGGGAGCCAGAACACTGAAGCTTTCTTT
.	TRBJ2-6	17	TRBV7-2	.	CASSLLSPGSGANVLTF	TGTGCCAGCAGCCTACTCAGTCCAGGCTCTGGGGCCAACGTCCTGACTTTC
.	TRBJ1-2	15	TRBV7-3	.	CASSLPQQGRDGYTF	TGTGCCAGCAGCTTACCCCAACAGGGACGCGATGGCTACACCTTC
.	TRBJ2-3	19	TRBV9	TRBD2	CASSPPPGLAGPYTDTQYF	TGTGCCAGCAGCCCCCCTCCCGGACTAGCGGGGCCCTACACAGATACGCAGTATTTT
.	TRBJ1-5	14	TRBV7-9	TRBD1	CASSLGQGVQPQHF	TGTGCCAGCAGCCTGGGACAGGGGGTCCAGCCCCAGCATTTT
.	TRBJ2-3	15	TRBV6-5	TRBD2	CATEPQRGGSDTQYF	TGTGCCACCGAACCCCAGCGGGGGGGCTCAGATACGCAGTATTTT
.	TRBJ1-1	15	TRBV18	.	CASSPPGGAGTEAFF	TGTGCCAGCTCACCACCGGGGGGGGCTGGGACTGAAGCTTTCTTT
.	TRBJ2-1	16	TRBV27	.	CASSTRRVANYNEQFF	TGTGCCAGCAGCACCCGGAGGGTAGCTAACTACAATGAGCAGTTCTTC
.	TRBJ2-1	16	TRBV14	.	CASSQRGRAGYNEQFF	TGTGCCAGCAGCCAAAGGGGAAGGGCAGGGTACAATGAGCAGTTCTTC
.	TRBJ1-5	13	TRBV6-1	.	CASSPTENQPQHF	TGTGCCAGCAGCCCGACGGAAAATCAGCCCCAGCATTTT
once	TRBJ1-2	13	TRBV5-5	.	CASSLERIYGYTF	TGTGCCAGCAGCTTGGAACGGATCTATGGCTACACCTTC
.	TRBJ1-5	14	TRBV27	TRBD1	CASSLSTGAQPQHF	TGTGCCAGCAGCCTCTCGACAGGGGCCCAGCCCCAGCATTTT